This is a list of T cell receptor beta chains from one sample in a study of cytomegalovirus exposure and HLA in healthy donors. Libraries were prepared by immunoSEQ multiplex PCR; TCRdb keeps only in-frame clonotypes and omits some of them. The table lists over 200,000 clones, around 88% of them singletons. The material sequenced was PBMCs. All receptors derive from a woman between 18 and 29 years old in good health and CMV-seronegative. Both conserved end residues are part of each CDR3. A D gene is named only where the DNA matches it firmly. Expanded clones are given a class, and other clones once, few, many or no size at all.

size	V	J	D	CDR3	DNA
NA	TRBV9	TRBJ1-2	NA	CASSVVPGNYGYTF	TGTGCCAGCAGCGTAGTTCCGGGGAACTATGGCTACACCTTC
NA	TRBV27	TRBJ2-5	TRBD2	CASSLTTSLFSLETQYF	TGTGCCAGCAGTTTGACGACTAGCCTTTTTTCGCTTGAGACCCAGTACTTC
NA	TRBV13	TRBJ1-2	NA	CASSQTGLDF	TGTGCCAGCAGCCAAACAGGATTAGACTTC
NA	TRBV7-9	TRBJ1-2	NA	CASSGLFYGYTF	TGTGCCAGCAGCGGCTTGTTCTATGGCTACACCTTC
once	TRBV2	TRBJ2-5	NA	CASSEESSVETQYF	TGTGCCAGCAGTGAAGAGTCCAGCGTAGAGACCCAGTACTTC
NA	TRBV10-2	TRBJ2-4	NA	CASSGTRSAKNIQYF	TGCGCCAGCAGTGGAACTAGATCAGCCAAAAACATTCAGTACTTC
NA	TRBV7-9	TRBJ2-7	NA	CASSRTSYEQYF	TGTGCCAGCAGTCGGACTTCCTACGAGCAGTACTTC
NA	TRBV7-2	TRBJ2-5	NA	CASCAGPRETQYF	TGTGCCAGCTGTGCGGGGCCTCGGGAGACCCAGTACTTC
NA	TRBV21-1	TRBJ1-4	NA	CAGTFQGANEKLFF	TGTGCCGGCACATTTCAGGGGGCTAATGAAAAACTGTTTTTT
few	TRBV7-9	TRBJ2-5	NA	CASSLVGGNRETQYF	TGTGCCAGCAGCTTAGTAGGAGGGAATCGGGAGACCCAGTACTTC
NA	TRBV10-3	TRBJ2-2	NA	CAISEQGNTGELFF	TGTGCCATCAGTGAACAGGGGAACACCGGGGAGCTGTTTTTT
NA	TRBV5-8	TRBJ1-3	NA	CASSLGGHPSGNTIYF	TGTGCCAGCAGCTTAGGTGGGCACCCCTCTGGAAACACCATATATTTT
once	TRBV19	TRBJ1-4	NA	CASSMSRAEKLFF	TGTGCCAGTAGTATGTCCAGGGCCGAAAAACTGTTTTTT
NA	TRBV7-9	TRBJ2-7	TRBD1	CASSLRGQAYEQYF	TGTGCCAGCAGCTTACGCGGACAGGCCTACGAGCAGTACTTC
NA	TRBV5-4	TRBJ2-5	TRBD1	CASSLSGTGRETQYF	TGTGCCAGCAGCTTGTCTGGGACAGGGCGGGAGACCCAGTACTTC
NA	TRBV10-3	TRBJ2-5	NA	CANGQSQETQYF	TGTGCCAACGGACAGAGCCAAGAGACCCAGTACTTC
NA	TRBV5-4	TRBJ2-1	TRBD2	CAGLAGASNEQFF	TGTGCCGGATTAGCGGGAGCCAGTAATGAGCAGTTCTTC
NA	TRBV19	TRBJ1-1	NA	CASSPQGNTEAFF	TGTGCCAGTAGTCCCCAGGGGAACACTGAAGCTTTCTTT
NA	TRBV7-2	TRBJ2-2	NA	CASSSNLVLGNTGELFF	TGTGCCAGCAGCTCAAACCTAGTGCTAGGAAACACCGGGGAGCTGTTTTTT
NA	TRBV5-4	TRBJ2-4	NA	CASSLPGGGGNIQYF	TGTGCCAGCAGCCTACCCGGCGGAGGTGGAAACATTCAGTACTTC
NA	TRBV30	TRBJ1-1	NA	CAWSVLGNTEAFF	TGTGCCTGGAGTGTACTCGGGAACACTGAAGCTTTCTTT
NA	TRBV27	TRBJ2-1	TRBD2	CASSIVAGTSAHEQFF	TGTGCCAGCAGTATCGTCGCCGGGACTAGCGCCCATGAGCAGTTCTTC
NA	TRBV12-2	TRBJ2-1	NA	CASRYHPDRQFF	TGTGCAAGTCGCTATCACCCGGACAGGCAGTTCTTC
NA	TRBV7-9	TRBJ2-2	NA	CASSERVFTGELFF	TGTGCCAGCAGCGAACGGGTCTTCACCGGGGAGCTGTTTTTT
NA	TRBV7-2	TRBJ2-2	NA	CASSSKLGELFF	TGTGCCAGCAGCTCTAAGCTCGGGGAGCTGTTTTTT
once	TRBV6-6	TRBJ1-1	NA	CASSYSVEVNTEAFF	TGTGCCAGCAGTTACTCTGTCGAGGTGAACACTGAAGCTTTCTTT
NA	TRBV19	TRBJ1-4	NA	CASSIGSRGLTNEKLFF	TGTGCCAGTAGTATAGGATCCCGAGGGCTTACTAATGAAAAACTGTTTTTT
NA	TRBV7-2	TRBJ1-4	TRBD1	CASSLSVGTGDEKLFF	TGTGCCAGCAGCTTAAGTGTTGGGACAGGGGATGAAAAACTGTTTTTT
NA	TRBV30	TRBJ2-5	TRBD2	CAWSVTGGQETQYF	TGTGCCTGGAGTGTAACCGGGGGGCAAGAGACCCAGTACTTC
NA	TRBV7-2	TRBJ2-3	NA	CASSPSVGKNTQYF	TGTGCCAGCAGTCCCAGCGTCGGGAAGAATACGCAGTATTTT
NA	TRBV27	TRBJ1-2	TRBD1	CASNHRQGARSYGYTF	TGTGCCAGCAACCACCGCCAGGGGGCCAGGTCCTATGGCTACACCTTC
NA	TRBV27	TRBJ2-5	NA	CASSSAGPTLQETQYF	TGTGCCAGCAGTTCGGCGGGGCCTACCCTCCAAGAGACCCAGTACTTC
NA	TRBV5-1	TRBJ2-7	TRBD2	CASSSVGLAGGPYEQYF	TGCGCCAGCAGCTCGGTTGGACTAGCGGGGGGGCCGTACGAGCAGTACTTC